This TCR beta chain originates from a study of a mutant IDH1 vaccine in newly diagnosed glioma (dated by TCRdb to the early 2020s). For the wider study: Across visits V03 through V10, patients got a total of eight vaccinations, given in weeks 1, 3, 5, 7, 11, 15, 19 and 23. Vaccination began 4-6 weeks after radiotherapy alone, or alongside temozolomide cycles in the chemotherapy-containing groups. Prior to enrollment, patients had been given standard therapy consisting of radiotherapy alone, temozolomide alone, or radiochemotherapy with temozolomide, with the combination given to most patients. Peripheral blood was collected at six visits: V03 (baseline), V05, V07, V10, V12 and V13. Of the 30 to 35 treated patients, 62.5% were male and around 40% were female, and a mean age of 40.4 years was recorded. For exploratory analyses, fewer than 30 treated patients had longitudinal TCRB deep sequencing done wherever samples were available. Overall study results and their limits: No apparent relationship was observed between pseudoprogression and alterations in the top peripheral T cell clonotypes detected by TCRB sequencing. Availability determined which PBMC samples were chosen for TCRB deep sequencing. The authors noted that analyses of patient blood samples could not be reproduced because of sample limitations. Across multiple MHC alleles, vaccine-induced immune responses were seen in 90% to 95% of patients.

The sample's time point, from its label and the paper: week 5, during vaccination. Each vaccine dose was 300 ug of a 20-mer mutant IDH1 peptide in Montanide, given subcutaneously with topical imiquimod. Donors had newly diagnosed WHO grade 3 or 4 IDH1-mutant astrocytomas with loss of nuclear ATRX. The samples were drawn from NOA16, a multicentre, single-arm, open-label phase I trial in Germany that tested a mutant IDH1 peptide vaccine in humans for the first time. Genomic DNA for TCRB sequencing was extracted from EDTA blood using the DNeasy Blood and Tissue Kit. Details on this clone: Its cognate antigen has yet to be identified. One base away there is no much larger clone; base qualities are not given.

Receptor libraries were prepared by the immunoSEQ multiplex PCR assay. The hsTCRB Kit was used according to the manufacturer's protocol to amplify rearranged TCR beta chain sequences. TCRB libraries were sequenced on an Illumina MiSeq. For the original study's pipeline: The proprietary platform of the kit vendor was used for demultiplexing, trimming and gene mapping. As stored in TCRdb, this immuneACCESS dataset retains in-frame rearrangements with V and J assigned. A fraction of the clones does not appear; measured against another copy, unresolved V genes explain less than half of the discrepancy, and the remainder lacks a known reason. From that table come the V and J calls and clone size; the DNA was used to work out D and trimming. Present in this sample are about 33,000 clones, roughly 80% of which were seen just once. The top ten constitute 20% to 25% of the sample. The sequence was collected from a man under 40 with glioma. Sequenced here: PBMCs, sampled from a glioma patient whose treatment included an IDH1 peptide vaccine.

The CDR3 protein is CASSQEQGTDTQYF. The nucleotide sequence reads as follows: TGCGCCAGCAGCCAAGAACAGGGCACAGATACGCAGTATTTT. The rearrangement joined TRBV4-3 to TRBJ2-3; the D region possibly corresponds to TRBD1 (5 bases align). The germline ends are 5 bases apart after V is trimmed by 0 bases and J by 1 base. For CDR1 and CDR2, the germline V gene lists LGHNA and YSLEER. Counted from cysteine to phenylalanine, this CDR3 has 14 amino acids. Only CDR3 DNA is held: 42 bases, read in frame from base 1.